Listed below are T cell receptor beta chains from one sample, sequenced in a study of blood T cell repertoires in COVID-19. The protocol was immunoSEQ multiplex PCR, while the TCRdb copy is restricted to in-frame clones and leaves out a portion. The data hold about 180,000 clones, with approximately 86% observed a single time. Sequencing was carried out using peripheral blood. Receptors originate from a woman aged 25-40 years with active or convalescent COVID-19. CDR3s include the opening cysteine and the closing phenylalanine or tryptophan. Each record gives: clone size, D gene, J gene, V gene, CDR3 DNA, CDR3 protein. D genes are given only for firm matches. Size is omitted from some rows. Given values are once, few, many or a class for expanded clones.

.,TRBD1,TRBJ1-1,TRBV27,TGTGCCAGCAGTAACCCTCCGGACAGGGCCGTTATGAACACTGAAGCTTTCTTT,CASSNPPDRAVMNTEAFF
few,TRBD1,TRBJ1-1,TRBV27,TGTGCCAGCAGTCCGCAGACAGGGGGGAACACTGAAGCTTTCTTT,CASSPQTGGNTEAFF
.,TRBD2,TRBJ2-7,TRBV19,TGTGCCAGTAAGGCCAGCGGGGGGGGTTACGAGCAGTACTTC,CASKASGGGYEQYF
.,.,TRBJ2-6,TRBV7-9,TGTGCCAGCAGCTCCAAGAGTATCCCCTCTGGGGCCAACGTCCTGACTTTC,CASSSKSIPSGANVLTF
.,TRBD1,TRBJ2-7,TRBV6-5,TGTGCCAGCAGCCGGGACAGTGGACCCTACGAGCAGTACTTC,CASSRDSGPYEQYF
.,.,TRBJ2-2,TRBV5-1,TGCGCCAGCAGCTTCAGCGACGGAGAGCTGTTTTTT,CASSFSDGELFF
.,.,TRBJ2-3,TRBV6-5,TGTGCCAGCAGCCCCGGGACAAGCACAGATACGCAGTATTTT,CASSPGTSTDTQYF
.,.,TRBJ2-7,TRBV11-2,TGTGCCAGCAGCGGATCAGGATACTCCTACGAGCAGTACTTC,CASSGSGYSYEQYF
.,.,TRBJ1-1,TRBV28,TGTGCCAGCAGCCTTGACACCCTGAACACTGAAGCTTTCTTT,CASSLDTLNTEAFF
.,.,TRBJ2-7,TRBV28,TGTGCCAGCGGCGATCAGGGCCCAGGAGACGAGCAGTACTTC,CASGDQGPGDEQYF
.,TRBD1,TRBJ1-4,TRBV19,TGTGCCAGTAGTATCGTGACAGGGGATGAAAAACTGTTTTTT,CASSIVTGDEKLFF
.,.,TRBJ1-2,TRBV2,TGTGCCAGCAGTGAGATACGGGTAGGGGGATCCTATGGCTACACCTTC,CASSEIRVGGSYGYTF
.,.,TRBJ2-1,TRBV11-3,TGTGCCAGCAGCTTATCCCCAGCGGATGAGCAGTTCTTC,CASSLSPADEQFF
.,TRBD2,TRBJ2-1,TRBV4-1,TGCGCCAGCAGCCAGGGACTAGCGGGAGCAAATGAGCAGTTCTTC,CASSQGLAGANEQFF
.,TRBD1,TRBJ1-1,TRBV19,TGTGCCAGTAGTCGACAGGGGGGAGGCACTGAAGCTTTCTTT,CASSRQGGGTEAFF
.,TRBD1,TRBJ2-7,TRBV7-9,TGTGCCAGCAGGGCGGGGGGACAGGGGGCCTACGAGCAGTACTTC,CASRAGGQGAYEQYF
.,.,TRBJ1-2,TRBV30,TGTGCCTGGAGTGTAACAGGGTGGGATGGCTACACCTTC,CAWSVTGWDGYTF
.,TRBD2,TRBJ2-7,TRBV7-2,TGTGCCAGCAGCTTTAGCGGGGGCCCCTACGAGCAGTACTTC,CASSFSGGPYEQYF
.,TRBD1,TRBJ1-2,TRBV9,TGTGCCAGCAGCGTTCACCGGACAGGGGTTGGCTACACCTTC,CASSVHRTGVGYTF
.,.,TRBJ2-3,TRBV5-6,TGTGCCAGCAGCTTGGGGTGGGCGTCTGGGCTGACTAGACTGGGATTT,CASSLGWASGLTRLGF
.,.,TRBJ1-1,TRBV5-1,TGCGCCAGCAGCTTGGAGGTGGGGCAGATCATTTTCTTT,CASSLEVGQIIFF
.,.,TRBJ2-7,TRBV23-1,TGCGCCAGCACGATCAGGGGCACCTACGAGCAGTACTTC,CASTIRGTYEQYF
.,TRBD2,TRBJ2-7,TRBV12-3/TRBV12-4,TGTGCCAGCGGGCGGGAGGGTCCCCACGAGCAGTACTTC,CASGREGPHEQYF
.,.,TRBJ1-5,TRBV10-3,TGTGCCACTCGACAGTTAAATCAGCCCCAGCATTTT,CATRQLNQPQHF
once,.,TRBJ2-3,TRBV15,TGTGCCACCAGCAGGGAGGGGAGTCTAGGAACAGATACGCAGTATTTT,CATSREGSLGTDTQYF
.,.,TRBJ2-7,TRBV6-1,TGTGCCAGCAGTGAAAAGGAAGGTGAGGCAGGGCTAACCTACGAGCAGTACTTC,CASSEKEGEAGLTYEQYF